Reported below is one TCR beta chain. Its antigen is not identified. Germline-derived CDR1 and CDR2 are SGDLS and YYNGEE. The CDR3 is 16 residues long. V dropped 5 bases and J dropped 1; count of bases not matched to a gene: 7. Each patient with chemo-refractory metastatic non-small-cell lung cancer was treated with focal radiation plus CTLA-4 blockade using ipilimumab. The source of the sample is a study of radiotherapy plus CTLA-4 blockade in lung cancer. Study-level results: Early blood T cell clone changes and increased post-radiation serum interferon-beta were reportedly the strongest response predictors.

Only in-frame clones appear in the TCRdb table, and some are missing; sequencing was by immunoSEQ multiplex PCR. The data show roughly 85,000 clones, around 87% seen once. The sequence derives from a human donor with non-small cell lung cancer that progressed on radiotherapy plus ipilimumab. This material consisted of peripheral blood, taken from a patient treated with radiotherapy plus ipilimumab. The chain recombines TRBV9 with TRBJ2-2, with 8 bases fitting TRBD2. Here the CDR3 DNA reads TGTGCCAGCAGTCACGGGGGGGCCTTGAACACCGGGGAGCTGTTTTTT. Protein: CASSHGGALNTGELFF.